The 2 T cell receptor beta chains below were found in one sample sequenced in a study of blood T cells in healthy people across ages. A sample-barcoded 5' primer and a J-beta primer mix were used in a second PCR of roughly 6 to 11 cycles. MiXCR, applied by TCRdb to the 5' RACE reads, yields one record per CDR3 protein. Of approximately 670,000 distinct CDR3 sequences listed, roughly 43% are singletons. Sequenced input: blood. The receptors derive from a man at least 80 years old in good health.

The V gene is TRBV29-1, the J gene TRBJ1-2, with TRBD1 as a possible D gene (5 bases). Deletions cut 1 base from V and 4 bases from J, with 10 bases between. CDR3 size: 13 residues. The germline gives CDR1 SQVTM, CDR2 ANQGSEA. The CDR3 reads CSVEVPGSYGYTF. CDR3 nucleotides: TGCAGCGTTGAAGTGCCAGGGTCCTATGGCTACACCTTC.

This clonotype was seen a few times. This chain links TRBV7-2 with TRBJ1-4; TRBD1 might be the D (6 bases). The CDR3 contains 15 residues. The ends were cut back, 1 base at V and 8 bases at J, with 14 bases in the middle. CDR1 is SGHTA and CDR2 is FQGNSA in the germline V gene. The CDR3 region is CASSLGGGPGEKLFF. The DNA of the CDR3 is TGTGCCAGCAGCTTAGGGGGGGGGCCCGGGGAAAAACTGTTTTTT.